The source of this TCR beta chain is a study of blood T cell repertoires in COVID-19. Study overall: Researchers got acute and convalescent COVID-19 samples from the United States, Italy and Spain. Nucleic acid was either cDNA or gDNA, and it came from T cells, B-cell-depleted T cells, or PBMCs.

As processed by the authors: Using reference gene primer amplification, nucleated cell counts were estimated. Libraries were prepared by immunoSEQ multiplex PCR; TCRdb keeps only in-frame clonotypes and omits some of them. V and J calls and clone size come straight from that table; D and trimming were deduced from the DNA. The sample carries about 210,000 clones, 80% to 90% recorded once. The sequenced material came from peripheral blood. The receptor's source is a woman in her 70s with acute or convalescent COVID-19.

The CDR3 region is CASGLGQKSLSPLHF. CDR3 sequence (DNA): TGTGCTAGTGGCCTGGGACAGAAGTCCCTTTCACCCCTCCACTTT. J is TRBJ1-6 and V is TRBV12-5; 7 bases map to TRBD1. The CDR3 has 15 residues. Germline V gene data show CDR1 as LGHNT and CDR2 as FRNRAP. J was trimmed by 9 bases and V by 6 bases; bases with no gene match: 11.